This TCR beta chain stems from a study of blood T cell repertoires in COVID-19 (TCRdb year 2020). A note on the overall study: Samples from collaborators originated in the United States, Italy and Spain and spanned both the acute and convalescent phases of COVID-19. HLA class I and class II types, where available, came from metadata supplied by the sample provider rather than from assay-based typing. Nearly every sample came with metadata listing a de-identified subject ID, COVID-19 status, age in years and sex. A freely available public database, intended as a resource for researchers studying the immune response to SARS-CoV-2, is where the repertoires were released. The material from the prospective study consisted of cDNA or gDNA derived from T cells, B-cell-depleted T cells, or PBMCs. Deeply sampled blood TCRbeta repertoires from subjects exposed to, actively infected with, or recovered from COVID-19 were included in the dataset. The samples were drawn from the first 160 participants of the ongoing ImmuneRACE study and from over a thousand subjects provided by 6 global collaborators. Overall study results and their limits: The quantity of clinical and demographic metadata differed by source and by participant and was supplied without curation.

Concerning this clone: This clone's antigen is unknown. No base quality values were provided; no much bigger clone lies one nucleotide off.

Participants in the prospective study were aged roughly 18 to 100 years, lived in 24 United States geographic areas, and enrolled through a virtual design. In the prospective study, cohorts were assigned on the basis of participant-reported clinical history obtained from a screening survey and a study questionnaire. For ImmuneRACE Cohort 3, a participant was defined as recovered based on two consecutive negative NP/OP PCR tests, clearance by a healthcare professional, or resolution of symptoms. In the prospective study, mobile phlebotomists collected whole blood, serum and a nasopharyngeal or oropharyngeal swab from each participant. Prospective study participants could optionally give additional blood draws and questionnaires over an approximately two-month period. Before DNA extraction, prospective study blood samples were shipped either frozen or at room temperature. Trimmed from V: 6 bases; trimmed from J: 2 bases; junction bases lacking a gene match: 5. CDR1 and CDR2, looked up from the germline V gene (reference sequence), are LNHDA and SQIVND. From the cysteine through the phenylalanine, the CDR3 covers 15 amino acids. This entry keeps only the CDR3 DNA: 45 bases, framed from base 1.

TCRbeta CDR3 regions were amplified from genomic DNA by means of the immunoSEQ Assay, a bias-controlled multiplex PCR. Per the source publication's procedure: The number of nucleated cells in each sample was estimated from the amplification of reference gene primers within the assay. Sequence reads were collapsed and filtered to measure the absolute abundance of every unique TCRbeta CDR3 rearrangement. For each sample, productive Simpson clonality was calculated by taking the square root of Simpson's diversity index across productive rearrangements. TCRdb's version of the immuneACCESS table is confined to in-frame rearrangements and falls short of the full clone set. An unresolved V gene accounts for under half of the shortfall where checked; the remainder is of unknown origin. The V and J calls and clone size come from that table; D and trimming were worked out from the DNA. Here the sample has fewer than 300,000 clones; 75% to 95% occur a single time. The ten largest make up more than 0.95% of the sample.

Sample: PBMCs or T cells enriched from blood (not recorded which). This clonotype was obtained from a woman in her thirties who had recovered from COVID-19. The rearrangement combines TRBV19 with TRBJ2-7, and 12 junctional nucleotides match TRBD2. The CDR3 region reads CASSLGLAGPYEQYF. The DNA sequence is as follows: TGTGCCAGTAGCCTCGGACTAGCGGGACCCTACGAGCAGTACTTC.